This T cell receptor (beta chain) was captured by sequencing in a study of CD8 T cells in Susac syndrome. The authors sequenced TCR beta from blood CD8+ and CD4+ T cells. Negative isolation yielded CD8+ and CD4+ T cells; FACS enriched TEMRA cells. RNA, at about 0.45 to 1 ug, was reverse transcribed with random hexamers. TCR beta CDR3 was amplified by immunoSEQ multiplex PCR. This amplification extended across 54 Vbeta and 13 Jbeta segments. One entry per CDR3 protein, called by TCRdb with MiXCR from the immunoSEQ multiplex PCR reads. Of some 260,000 distinct CDR3 sequences listed, approximately 85% were seen once; the top ten hold over 0.095%. Study findings and constraints: It was acknowledged by the study that relatively few individuals were included in its TCR sequencing and HLA analysis.

This CDR3 has 16 amino acids. CDR1 is SNHLY and CDR2 is FYNNEI in the germline V gene. Notes on this clonotype: The target antigen is unknown. One junction end does not reproduce the germline sequence, and a read error may be involved.

This sequence originates from a human donor with multiple sclerosis. The chain couples TRBV2 to TRBJ1-3; D is uncertain. The material sequenced was CD8+ T cells from PBMCs. CDR3 amino acids: CASSDNKAPSGNTIYF. In DNA form, the CDR3 reads TGTGCCAGCAGTGATAATAAGGCCCCCTCTGGAAACACTATATATTTT.